This T cell receptor (beta chain) was retrieved from a study of blood T cell repertoires in COVID-19. Study as a whole: There were acute and convalescent COVID-19 samples, and they came from the United States, Italy and Spain. From T cells, B-cell-depleted T cells, or PBMCs came the material, which was cDNA or gDNA.

Germline CDR1 and CDR2: MNHEY and SMNVEV (reference sequence). This CDR3 is 13 amino acids long. Trimming took off 6 bases at V and 4 bases at J, with 9 bases between the two ends. This clone was seen at least ten times. The table came from immunoSEQ multiplex PCR; TCRdb's copy has only in-frame clones and leaves some out. Of 150,000 to 200,000 clones detected, approximately 90% appear once; the ten largest clones hold more than 4.5%. The TCR sequence derives from a young man with COVID-19, enrolled during active disease. The rearrangement uses TRBV27 and TRBJ2-2; D is possibly TRBD2 (5 bases). Material: peripheral blood. The chain's CDR3 is CASRLVGTGELFF. The CDR3 DNA reads TGTGCCAGCAGACTAGTGGGCACCGGGGAGCTGTTTTTT.